Following are 8 T cell receptor beta chains from one sample sequenced in a study of OX40 agonist ivuxolimab in advanced cancers. The protocol was immunoSEQ multiplex PCR, while the TCRdb copy is restricted to in-frame clones and leaves out a portion. The sample yields some 69,000 clones, over 60% seen once. This specimen consisted of CD4+ or CD8+ T cells sorted from blood, obtained in a trial of the OX40 agonist ivuxolimab. These receptors were taken from an adult with an advanced solid tumor such as melanoma, head and neck, liver or kidney cancer.

This clone was recorded only once. The chain has TRBV5-1 and TRBJ1-2, with D tentatively TRBD1 (6 bases). Germline V gene data show CDR1 as SGHRS and CDR2 as YFSETQ. V was cut by 4 bases and J by 4 bases, with 11 bases left in between. The CDR3 sequence is 13 residues long. As DNA, the CDR3 is TGCGCCAGCAGCCCGGACAGCAGCTATGGCTACACCTTC. Residues: CASSPDSSYGYTF.

The V call is TRBV4-2, the J call TRBJ1-5; TRBD1 matches at 7 bases. The CDR3 covers 20 residues. Per germline, CDR1 LGHNA and CDR2 YNFKEQ. V shed 1 base and J 0 bases; nucleotides not matched to a gene: 15. This chain's CDR3 is CASSQVAFGTDTYSNQPQHF. DNA for the CDR3: TGTGCCAGCAGCCAAGTCGCCTTTGGGACAGACACCTATAGCAATCAGCCCCAGCATTTT.

The chain joins TRBV15 to TRBJ2-1; TRBD2 might be the D (5 bases). Germline CDR1 LNHNV, CDR2 YYDKDF (reference sequence). The CDR3 spans 15 residues. V shed 5 bases and J shed 3 bases, with 14 bases lying between them. The CDR3 is CATSRARGSYNEQFF. CDR3 coding DNA: TGTGCCACCAGCCGAGCGAGAGGGAGCTACAATGAGCAGTTCTTC.

The chain recombines TRBV6-1 with TRBJ1-5; no clear D. The CDR3 totals 13 residues. The germline V gene encodes CDR1 MNHNS and CDR2 SASEGT. V was shortened by 6 bases and J by 0 bases, with 6 bases between the two germline ends. CDR3 in amino acids: CASSAHSNQPQHF. In DNA form, the CDR3 reads TGTGCCAGCAGCGCCCATAGCAATCAGCCCCAGCATTTT.

Here the CDR3 reads CASSLEREKLFF. Written as DNA, the CDR3 is TGTGCCAGCAGCTTAGAGCGAGAAAAACTGTTTTTT. The chain joins TRBV7-9 to TRBJ1-4, with D unresolved. The V end lost 1 base, the J end lost 8 bases, and 5 bases lay between the germline ends. The V gene's germline CDR1 is SEHNR and CDR2 FQNEAQ (reference sequence). CDR3 length equals 12 residues.

The rearrangement joins TRBV5-5 to TRBJ2-6; D unclear. The CDR3 length is 15 residues. CDR1 and CDR2 (germline): SGHKS, YYEKEE (reference sequence). V dropped 2 bases and J dropped 1 base, with 7 bases sitting between them. The CDR3 coding sequence is TGTGCCAGCAGCTTTGATCCTTCTGGGGCCAACGTCCTGACTTTC. Translating gives CASSFDPSGANVLTF.

The V call is TRBV7-9, the J call TRBJ1-4; no clear D gene. The CDR3 runs to 15 residues. CDR1 SEHNR and CDR2 FQNEAQ come from the germline V gene (reference sequence). The V end lost 7 bases, the J end lost 5 bases, and 17 bases lay between the germline ends. In nucleotides, the CDR3 is TGTGCCAGCATCGAAACGGCGAAACTCAATGAAAAACTGTTTTTT. Its translation is CASIETAKLNEKLFF.

The chain joins TRBV5-1 to TRBJ2-5, with 11 bases aligning to TRBD1. The V gene's germline CDR1 is SGHRS and CDR2 YFSETQ. The CDR3 is 16 residues long. Trimming took 1 base from V and 4 from J; bases not matched to a gene: 6. The CDR3 coding sequence is TGCGCCAGCAGCTTGTCGCCGGGACAGGGGGGAGAGACCCAGTACTTC. It translates to CASSLSPGQGGETQYF.